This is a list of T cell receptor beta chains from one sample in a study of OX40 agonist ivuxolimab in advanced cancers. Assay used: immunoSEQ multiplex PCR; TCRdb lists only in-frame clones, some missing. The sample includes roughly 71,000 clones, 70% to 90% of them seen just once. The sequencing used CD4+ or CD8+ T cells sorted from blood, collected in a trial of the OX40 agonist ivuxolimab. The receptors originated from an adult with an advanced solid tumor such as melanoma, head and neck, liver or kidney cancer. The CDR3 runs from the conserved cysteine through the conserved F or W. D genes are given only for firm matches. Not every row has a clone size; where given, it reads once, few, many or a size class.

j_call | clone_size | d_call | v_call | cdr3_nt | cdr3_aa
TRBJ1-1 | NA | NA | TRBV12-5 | TGTGCTAGTGGTTTGATGGGGGGTCACACTGAAGCTTTCTTT | CASGLMGGHTEAFF
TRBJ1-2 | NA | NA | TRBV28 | TGTGCCAGCAGTTCGACCGCCTCGAACAGGGAGCATGGCTACACCTTC | CASSSTASNREHGYTF
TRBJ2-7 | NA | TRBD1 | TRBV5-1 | TGCGCCAGCAGAGACACCGGGACAGGCTACGAGCAGTACTTC | CASRDTGTGYEQYF
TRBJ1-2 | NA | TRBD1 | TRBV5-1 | TGCGCCAGCAGCGGATGGACAGGGACGACTGGCTACACCTTC | CASSGWTGTTGYTF
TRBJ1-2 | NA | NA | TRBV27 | TGTGCCAGCAGTTACACCGGACCATGGGACTATGGCTACACCTTC | CASSYTGPWDYGYTF
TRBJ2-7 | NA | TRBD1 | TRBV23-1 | TGCGCCAGCAGTGAGGACAGGGGGAAACCCTACGAGCAGTACTTC | CASSEDRGKPYEQYF
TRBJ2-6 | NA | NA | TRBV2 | TGTGCCAGCGCTTACGCTGGGGCCAACGTCCTGACTTTC | CASAYAGANVLTF
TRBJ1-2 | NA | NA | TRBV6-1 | TGTGCCAGCTTCAACCCCGGGAGGGTGGATGGCTACACCTTC | CASFNPGRVDGYTF
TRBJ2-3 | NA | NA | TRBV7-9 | TGTTCGCAATGGGGCGGGGAACGGAATACGCAGTATTTT | CSQWGGERNTQYF
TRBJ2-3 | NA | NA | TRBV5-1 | TGCGCCAGCAGCCATCCGGCAGGGGCAGATACGCAGTATTTT | CASSHPAGADTQYF
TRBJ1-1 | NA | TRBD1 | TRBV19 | TGTGCCAGTATTAAAAGGGACAGGGGTGAAGCTTTCTTT | CASIKRDRGEAFF
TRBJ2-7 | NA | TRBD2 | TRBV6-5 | TGTGCCAGCAGTTATCCGGGGGGCTACGAGCAGTACTTC | CASSYPGGYEQYF
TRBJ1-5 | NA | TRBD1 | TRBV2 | TGTGCCAGCAGTGCGGGCAGGGGGAATCAGCCCCAGCATTTT | CASSAGRGNQPQHF
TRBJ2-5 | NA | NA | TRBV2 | TGTGCCAGCATTACGACAAGACAAGAGACCCAGTACTTC | CASITTRQETQYF
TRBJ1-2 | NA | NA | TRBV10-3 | TGTGCCATCAGTCGAACAGAGTATGGCTACACCTTC | CAISRTEYGYTF
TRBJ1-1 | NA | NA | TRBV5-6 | TGTGCCAGCAGCTTCCCCGGGACATTGAACACTGAAGCTTTCTTT | CASSFPGTLNTEAFF
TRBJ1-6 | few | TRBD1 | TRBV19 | TGTGCCAGTAGTATGACAGGGGCGCGGAATTCACCCCTCCACTTT | CASSMTGARNSPLHF
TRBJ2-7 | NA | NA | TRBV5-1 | TGCGCCAGCAGCTTGGCGCAGGGGTACTACGAGCAGTACTTC | CASSLAQGYYEQYF
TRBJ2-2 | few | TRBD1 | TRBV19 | TGTGCCAGTAGTACCCACAGGGGCACCGGGGAGCTGTTTTTT | CASSTHRGTGELFF
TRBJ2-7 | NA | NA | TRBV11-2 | TGTGCCAGCAGCCACCCCGCCGCCTACGAGCAGTACTTC | CASSHPAAYEQYF
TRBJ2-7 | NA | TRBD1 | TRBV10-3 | TGTGCCATCAGCGACAGGGGGCATTCCTACGAGCAGTACTTC | CAISDRGHSYEQYF
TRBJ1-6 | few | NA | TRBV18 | TGTGCCAGCTCACCATCAGATAATTCACCCCTCCACTTT | CASSPSDNSPLHF
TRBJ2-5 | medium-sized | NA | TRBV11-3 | TGTGCCAGCAGCTTGGGAATGAGTTCAGGGACCCAGTACTTC | CASSLGMSSGTQYF
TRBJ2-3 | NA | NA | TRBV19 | TGTGCCAGTGGGATCGCAGATACGCAGTATTTT | CASGIADTQYF
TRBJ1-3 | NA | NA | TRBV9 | TGTGCCAGCAGCGTAGGGTCCCCGGCCTCTGGAAACACCATATATTTT | CASSVGSPASGNTIYF
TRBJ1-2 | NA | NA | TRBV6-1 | TGTGCCAGCAGTGAAGGGGGGAGTCTCTATGGCTACACCTTC | CASSEGGSLYGYTF
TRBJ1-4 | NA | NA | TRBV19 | TGTGCCAGTAGTATGGGTCAGGGATTGAATGAAAAACTGTTTTTT | CASSMGQGLNEKLFF
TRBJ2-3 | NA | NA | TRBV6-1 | TGTGCCAGCAGACTAGATTCAGATACGCAGTATTTT | CASRLDSDTQYF
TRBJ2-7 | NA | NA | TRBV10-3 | TGTGCCATCGAAAACTCGGTTGGGTACGAGCAGTACTTC | CAIENSVGYEQYF
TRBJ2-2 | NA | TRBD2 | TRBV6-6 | TGTGCCAGCAGTTATGTGGGGGGGGGTAACACCGGGGAGCTGTTTTTT | CASSYVGGGNTGELFF
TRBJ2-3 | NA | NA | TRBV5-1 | TGCGCCAGCAGCTTGGATGGGGCGGGTGGGACAGATACGCAGTATTTT | CASSLDGAGGTDTQYF
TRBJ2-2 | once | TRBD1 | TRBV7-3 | TGTGCCAGCAGCTTAACATTGACAGGGTATTCCGGGGAGCTGTTTTTT | CASSLTLTGYSGELFF
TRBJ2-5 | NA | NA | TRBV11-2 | TGTGCCAGCAGCTTCTTCGGGGAGGAGACCCAGTACTTC | CASSFFGEETQYF
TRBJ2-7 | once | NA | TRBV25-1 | TGTGCCAGCAGTGAGAACAGCTACGAGCAGTACTTC | CASSENSYEQYF
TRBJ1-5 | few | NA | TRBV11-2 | TGTGCCAGCAGCGCAGGGTTCAATCAGCCCCAGCATTTT | CASSAGFNQPQHF
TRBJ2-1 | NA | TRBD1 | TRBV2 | TGTGCCAGCAAGGACAGGGGGCTCTACAATGAGCAGTTCTTC | CASKDRGLYNEQFF
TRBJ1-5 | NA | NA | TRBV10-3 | TGTGCCATCAGTCCCGACCGCGATCAGCCCCAGCATTTT | CAISPDRDQPQHF
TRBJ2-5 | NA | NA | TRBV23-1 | TGCGCCAGCAGCCAGCTACAAGACTTC | CASSQLQDF
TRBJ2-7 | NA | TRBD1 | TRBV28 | TGTGCCAGTAAGACCGGGACAGGGTTCTACGAGCAGTACTTC | CASKTGTGFYEQYF
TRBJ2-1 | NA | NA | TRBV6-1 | TGTGCCAGCAGTGTGTCCGAGAATGAGCAGTTCTTC | CASSVSENEQFF
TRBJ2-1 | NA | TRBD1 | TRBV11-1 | TGTGCCAGCAGCTTGGGACAGGGGACTTACAATGAGCAGTTCTTC | CASSLGQGTYNEQFF
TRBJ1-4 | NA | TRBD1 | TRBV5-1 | TGCGCCAGCAGCGCGGGACAGGGGGCAGGCGAAAAACTGTTTTTT | CASSAGQGAGEKLFF
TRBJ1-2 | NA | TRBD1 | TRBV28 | TGTGCCAGCAGTAGAATAGGACAGGGGGCAGGTGGCTACACCTTC | CASSRIGQGAGGYTF
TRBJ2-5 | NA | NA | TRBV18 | TGTGCCAGCTCACCACCGGAGAGGACCCAGTACTTC | CASSPPERTQYF
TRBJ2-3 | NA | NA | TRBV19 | TGTGCCAGTAGTACAGGGTTGCGCACAGATACGCAGTATTTT | CASSTGLRTDTQYF
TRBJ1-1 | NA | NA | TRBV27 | TGTGCCAGCAGTTCTCACCCCCTTTGGTTGAACACTGAAGCTTTCTTT | CASSSHPLWLNTEAFF